This T cell receptor beta chain is drawn from a study of OX40 agonist ivuxolimab in advanced cancers. In the study overall: The treatment was a fully human IgG2 OX40 agonist, ivuxolimab.

This CDR3 spans 13 amino acids. From germline, CDR1 is KGHSH and CDR2 LQKENI. Assay used: immunoSEQ multiplex PCR; TCRdb lists only in-frame clones, some missing. The sample has tens of thousands of clones; about 91% are singletons. Notes on the study in general: Clonal expansion by week 6 occurred in CD4+ and CD8+ blood T cells (at 0.1 to 3.0 mg/kg).

Concerning this clone: Its target is unknown. One junction end does not reproduce the germline sequence, and a read error may be involved.

The receptor's source is an adult with an advanced solid tumor such as melanoma, head and neck, liver or kidney cancer. The sequencing used CD4+ or CD8+ T cells sorted from blood, collected in a trial of the OX40 agonist ivuxolimab. The J gene is TRBJ2-5, the V gene TRBV18, with D possibly being TRBD2 (6 bases). The CDR3 protein is CAGSPPGEETQYF. The CDR3 DNA is TGTGCCGGCTCACCACCGGGGGAAGAGACCCAGTACTTC.